Presented here are 25 T cell receptor beta chains from one specimen sequenced in a study of beta chain features in type 1 diabetes (dated by TCRdb to between 2017 and 2018). Paper-wide results and their limitations: Type 1 diabetes patients showed a moderate but significant shortening of TCRB CDR3 length in all four CD4+ subsets.

Libraries were built with the immunoSEQ multiplex PCR assay. The entire amount of isolated RNA was reverse transcribed using the High Capacity cDNA Reverse Transcription Kit, so the sequenced TCRB transcripts were expressed ones. TCRdb took this table from immuneACCESS and kept in-frame rearrangements with V and J called. Such tables lack part of the clones; where checked against another copy, unresolved V genes explain under half of the gap, and the rest is unexplained. A total of 130,000 or so clones appear in this sample, about a sixth of them only once. 2% to 2.5% of the sample belongs to the ten largest clones. These receptors' targets are unknown. What was sequenced was central memory CD4+ T cells from blood. These receptors were taken from a man aged 30-40 years with type 1 diabetes.

V is TRBV5-1 and J is TRBJ2-5; possible D gene TRBD2, 5 bases. Trimming took 4 bases from V and 2 from J, leaving 15 bases between them. This CDR3 is 15 amino acids long. Looked up from germline, CDR1 is SGHRS and CDR2 is YFSETQ. For the CDR3, the DNA is TGCGCCAGCAGCCCTTCAAGGGAGCCGCAAGAGACCCAGTACTTC. Protein sequence: CASSPSREPQETQYF.

This clone rates as medium-sized (0.01 to 0.1%). This chain uses TRBV2 with TRBJ1-4, with unresolved D. This CDR3 is 13 amino acids long. Germline loops: CDR1 SNHLY, CDR2 FYNNEI. V was shortened by 1 base and J by 8 bases, with 8 bases between the two germline ends. Here the CDR3 DNA reads TGTGCCAGCAGTGAAGGGGAAGGGGAAAAACTGTTTTTT. This translates into CASSEGEGEKLFF.

This clone was counted between two and nine times. Other DNA sequences in this specimen translate into the identical CDR3. The chain is built from TRBV4-3 and TRBJ2-4; TRBD2 agrees at 11 bases. The V segment lost 3 bases and the J segment 3 bases; nucleotides outside the gene matches: 1. Germline values: CDR1 LGHNA, CDR2 YSLEER. CDR3 length equals 15 residues. Here the CDR3 reads CASSQGTSGKNIQYF. Here the CDR3 DNA reads TGCGCCAGCAGCCAGGGGACTAGCGGCAAAAACATTCAGTACTTC.

This clone was detected a few times. The chain joins TRBV5-1 to TRBJ1-6, with 9 bases identical to TRBD1. V lost 4 bases, J lost 4 bases, and 6 bases stayed unmatched. Per the germline V gene, CDR1 is SGHRS and CDR2 is YFSETQ. CDR3 length equals 16 residues. The CDR3 coding sequence is TGCGCCAGCAGCGATCCACAGGGGGCGTATAATTCACCCCTCCACTTT. Protein: CASSDPQGAYNSPLHF.

This clone was detected only a few times. V and J are TRBV7-2 and TRBJ2-1, with D unclear. Germline CDR1 reads SGHTA; CDR2 reads FQGNSA. The CDR3 totals 14 residues. The ends were cut back, 5 bases at V and 5 bases at J, with 13 bases in the middle. This chain's CDR3 is CASSPLIGHNEQFF. CDR3 nucleotide sequence: TGTGCCAGCAGCCCCCTTATCGGACACAATGAGCAGTTCTTC.

The chain joins TRBV7-2 to TRBJ2-3, with D possibly matching TRBD2 (6 bases). Trimming stripped 2 bases from V and 0 bases from J, with 12 bases between. The CDR3 runs to 16 residues. Germline loops: CDR1 SGHTA, CDR2 FQGNSA. CDR3 sequence (DNA): TGTGCCAGCAGCTTACAAGGGACTTTTAGCACAGATACGCAGTATTTT. It is translated as CASSLQGTFSTDTQYF.

In this sample, this clone turned up a few times. J is TRBJ2-3 and V is TRBV6-5; D gene ambiguous. The CDR3 totals 13 residues. The V gene's germline CDR1 is MNHEY and CDR2 SVGAGI. The V and J ends lost 8 bases and 8 bases respectively, with 17 bases between them. CDR3 loop: CASRDVSLLTQYF. In nucleotides, the CDR3 is TGTGCCAGCCGAGACGTGTCACTCCTTACGCAGTATTTT.

This chain uses TRBV19 with TRBJ2-7, with D perhaps TRBD2 (5 bases). Between the trimmed V and J ends, which lost 7 bases and 2 bases, there was a span of 18 bases. There are 15 residues in the CDR3. Germline CDR1 and CDR2: LNHDA and SQIVND (reference sequence). CDR3 sequence (DNA): TGTGCCAGTACCCAATCACGGGATTCTACCTACGAGCAGTACTTC. This translates into CASTQSRDSTYEQYF.

The V and J genes are TRBV30 and TRBJ2-2; D possibly corresponds to TRBD2 (5 bases). Trimming cost V 2 bases and J 4 bases, with 11 bases left between them. Germline V gene data show CDR1 as GTSNPN and CDR2 as SVGIG (reference sequence). This CDR3 region has 14 residues. For the CDR3, the DNA is TGTGCCTGGAGTCGGCAGGACTCCACCGGGGAGCTGTTTTTT. Translation: CAWSRQDSTGELFF. Based on the CDR3 plus reference TRBV30 and TRBJ2-2, the full variable domain is SQTIHQWPATLVQPVGSPLSLECTVEGTSNPNLYWYRQAAGRGLQLLFYSVGIGQISSEVPQNLSASRPQDRQFILSSKKLLLSDSGFYLCAWSRQDSTGELFFGEGSRLTVL.

This chain connects TRBV7-3 to TRBJ2-3; tentatively, D is TRBD2 (5 bases). CDR3 length: 15 amino acids. The ends were cut back, 5 bases at V and 0 bases at J, with 12 bases in the middle. The germline V gene has CDR1 SGHTA and CDR2 FQGTGA. The CDR3 protein is CASSPDLSSTDTQYF. The CDR3 nucleotides are TGTGCCAGCAGCCCGGACTTATCTAGCACAGATACGCAGTATTTT.

The genes are TRBV30 and TRBJ1-6; tentative D call: TRBD1 (6 bases). The V gene's germline CDR1 is GTSNPN and CDR2 SVGIG (reference sequence). The V end was cut by 1 base, the J end by 8 bases, with 15 bases between. The CDR3 is 15 residues long. CDR3 protein: CAWSGAGTNDSPLHF. CDR3 bases: TGTGCCTGGAGTGGCGCCGGGACAAATGATTCACCCCTCCACTTT. The whole variable domain, filled in from reference TRBV30 and TRBJ1-6, reads SQTIHQWPATLVQPVGSPLSLECTVEGTSNPNLYWYRQAAGRGLQLLFYSVGIGQISSEVPQNLSASRPQDRQFILSSKKLLLSDSGFYLCAWSGAGTNDSPLHFGNGTRLTVT.

This clone has just a few counts. V is TRBV7-6 and J is TRBJ1-2, with D possibly being TRBD1 (5 bases). Germline assignment: CDR1 SGHVS and CDR2 FNYEAQ. Between the trimmed V and J ends, which lost 5 bases and 10 bases, there was a span of 17 bases. CDR3 length equals 13 residues. DNA for the CDR3: TGTGCCAGCAGCGCAAACCGGGACGGATACTACACCTTC. Amino acids: CASSANRDGYYTF.

There are a few counts of this clone. The chain uses TRBV19 and TRBJ2-3; perhaps D is TRBD1 or TRBD2 (5 bases each). V lost 6 bases and J lost 4, with 14 bases in between. Germline V gives CDR1 LNHDA, CDR2 SQIVND (reference sequence). The CDR3 is 14 amino acids. The CDR3 bases are TGTGCCAGTAGCGGGCCGAGGGGTTCAGATACGCAGTATTTT. Translation: CASSGPRGSDTQYF.

This clone occurred a few times. CDR3 DNA: TGTGCCAGCCAGTTCGAAAACCCCTCCTACAATGAGCAGTTCTTC. Translated: CASQFENPSYNEQFF. This chain joins TRBV6-5 and TRBJ2-1; D remains unclear. Looked up from germline, CDR1 is MNHEY and CDR2 is SVGAGI. CDR3 length: 15 residues. The germline V and J ends were trimmed by 8 bases and 0 bases, with 14 bases remaining between them.

This chain's CDR3 is CASSSRLAGGSRTSSYEQYF. In nucleotides, the CDR3 is TGTGCCAGCAGCTCACGACTAGCGGGGGGATCAAGGACCAGCTCCTACGAGCAGTACTTC. The chain couples TRBV7-8 to TRBJ2-7; 13 bases match TRBD2. The CDR3 spans 20 residues. V lost 4 bases to trimming and J lost 0 bases; unmatched junction nucleotides: 15. The V gene's germline CDR1 is SGHVS and CDR2 FQNEAQ. Together with reference TRBV7-8 and TRBJ2-7, the CDR3 gives the full variable domain: GAGVSQSPRYKVAKRGQDVALRCDPISGHVSLFWYQQALGQGPEFLTYFQNEAQLDKSGLPSDRFFAERPEGSVSTLKIQRTQQEDSAVYLCASSSRLAGGSRTSSYEQYFGPGTRLTVT.

The table lists this clone with a few counts. CDR3 residues: CASSLGLVAGSNEQYF. The CDR3 DNA follows: TGTGCCAGCAGCTTGGGGTTGGTGGCGGGGTCCAACGAGCAGTACTTC. V is TRBV7-8 and J is TRBJ2-7, with D possibly TRBD2 on 6 matching bases. The CDR3 is 16 residues long. From germline, CDR1 is SGHVS and CDR2 FQNEAQ. Trimming stripped 3 bases from V and 5 bases from J, with 20 bases between.

The chain links TRBV28 to TRBJ1-2; D is perhaps TRBD1 (6 bases). In germline, CDR1 is MDHEN, CDR2 SYDVKM. V lost 3 bases, J lost 5 bases, and 13 bases lay in between. The CDR3 runs to 14 residues. For the CDR3, the DNA is TGTGCCAGCAGTTTGCGGGGGGCCTATTATGGCTACACCTTC. It is translated as CASSLRGAYYGYTF.

V usage is TRBV18 and J usage is TRBJ1-1; no reliable D call. The CDR3 runs to 11 residues. Germline V lookup: CDR1 KGHSH, CDR2 LQKENI. Trimming stripped 6 bases from V and 8 bases from J, with 10 bases between. The DNA of the CDR3 is TGTGCCAGCTCGCAGGAGGGAGAAGCTTTCTTT. Amino acids: CASSQEGEAFF.

This clone has just a few counts. This rearrangement joins TRBV18 to TRBJ1-3; D call uncertain. The CDR3 is 13 amino acids. V lost 0 bases to trimming and J lost 8 bases, with 8 bases between them. Germline V CDR1 and CDR2: KGHSH, LQKENI. CDR3 sequence reads: CASSPPGPDTIYF. The CDR3 DNA is TGTGCCAGCTCACCACCAGGACCTGACACCATATATTTT. Full variable domain (remainder filled in from reference TRBV18 and TRBJ1-3): NAGVMQNPRHLVRRRGQEARLRCSPMKGHSHVYWYRQLPEEGLKFMVYLQKENIIDESGMPKERFSAEFPKEGPSILRIQQVVRGDSAAYFCASSPPGPDTIYFGEGSWLTVV.

V is TRBV4-3 and J is TRBJ1-6, with a tentative D call TRBD1 (6 bases). Trimming removed 2 bases at V and 6 bases at J, with 17 bases between. The length of the CDR3 is 17 residues. Germline V CDR1 and CDR2: LGHNA, YSLEER. The DNA of the CDR3 is TGCGCCAGCAGCCAAAGATTTGCGGGACACCTTAATTCACCCCTCCACTTT. Protein: CASSQRFAGHLNSPLHF.

A remark on this clone: The sample holds other DNA sequences that translate to the same CDR3. The rearrangement links TRBV9 to TRBJ1-1; D remains ambiguous. Germline CDR1 and CDR2: SGDLS and YYNGEE. The CDR3 length is 14 residues. The V end lost 0 bases, the J end lost 1 base, and 7 bases lay between the germline ends. In nucleotides, the CDR3 is TGTGCCAGCAGCGTAGGTAGTGGGAACACTGAAGCTTTCTTT. Translation: CASSVGSGNTEAFF.

The genes are TRBV4-3 and TRBJ2-3, with no clear D. The V gene's germline CDR1 is LGHNA and CDR2 YSLEER. This CDR3 spans 14 amino acids. V lost 1 base and J 0 bases, leaving 5 bases between the germline ends. In DNA form, the CDR3 reads TGCGCCAGCAGCCAAGTAGCTAGCACAGATACGCAGTATTTT. Translating it yields CASSQVASTDTQYF.

This clone was picked up a small number of times. This rearrangement joins TRBV5-1 to TRBJ1-1, with D tentatively TRBD1 (6 bases). Germline lookup yields CDR1 SGHRS and CDR2 YFSETQ. The CDR3 loop spans 15 amino acids. V lost 2 bases and J 2 bases, leaving 13 bases between the germline ends. The CDR3 nucleotides read TGCGCCAGCAGCTTACTGGACAGCCACAACACTGAAGCTTTCTTT. Translated: CASSLLDSHNTEAFF.

V and J are TRBV6-5 and TRBJ1-5; tentative D call: TRBD1 (5 bases). The CDR3 has 13 residues. The germline gives CDR1 MNHEY, CDR2 SVGAGI. Deletions cut 6 bases from V and 3 bases from J, with 9 bases between. The DNA for the CDR3 is TGTGCCAGCAGGCGGGACCTCAATCAGCCCCAGCATTTT. Its protein product is CASRRDLNQPQHF.

This clone showed up just a few times. The CDR3 sequence: CASSLRGNQPQHF. The CDR3, as DNA: TGTGCCAGCAGCTTGAGGGGGAATCAGCCCCAGCATTTT. V and J are TRBV5-6 and TRBJ1-5, with D maybe TRBD1 (6 bases). The CDR3 runs 13 residues. Trimming cost V 1 base and J 4 bases, with 6 bases left between them. CDR1 is SGHDT and CDR2 is YYEEEE in the germline V gene.